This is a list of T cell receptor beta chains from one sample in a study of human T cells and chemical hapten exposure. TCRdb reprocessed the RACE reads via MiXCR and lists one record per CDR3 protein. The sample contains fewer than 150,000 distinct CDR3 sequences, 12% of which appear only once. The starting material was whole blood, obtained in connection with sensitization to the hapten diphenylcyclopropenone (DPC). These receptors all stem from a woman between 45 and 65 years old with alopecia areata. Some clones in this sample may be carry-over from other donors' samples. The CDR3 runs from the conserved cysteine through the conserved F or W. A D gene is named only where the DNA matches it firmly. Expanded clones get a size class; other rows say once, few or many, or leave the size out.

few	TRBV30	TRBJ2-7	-	TGTGCCTGGAGCCGGGACCGGCATATTTACGAGCAGTACTTC	CAWSRDRHIYEQYF
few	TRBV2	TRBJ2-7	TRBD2	TGTGCCAGCGCAAGCCCCGGGACTAGCTACGAGCAGTACTTC	CASASPGTSYEQYF
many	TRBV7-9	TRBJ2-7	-	TGTGCCAGCAGCTTTGGGGACCAATACGCCAAGCAGTACTTC	CASSFGDQYAKQYF
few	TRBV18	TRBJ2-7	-	TGTGCCAGCTCACCATCCCCCCCCCCGGGCGAGCAGTACTTC	CASSPSPPPGEQYF
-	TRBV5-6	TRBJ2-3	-	TGTGCCAGCAGCCCAACGTCGGGTACGCAGTATTTT	CASSPTSGTQYF
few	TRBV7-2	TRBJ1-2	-	TGTGCCAGCAGCCGGGACGCCGAGGGTCTAAACTATGGCTACACCTTC	CASSRDAEGLNYGYTF
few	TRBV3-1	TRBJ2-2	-	TGTGCCAGCAGCGGACTACTAAACACCGGGGAGCTGTTTTTT	CASSGLLNTGELFF
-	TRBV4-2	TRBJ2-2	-	TGTGCCAGCAGCCAACTGACGGGAGAAACCGGGGAGCTGTTTTTT	CASSQLTGETGELFF
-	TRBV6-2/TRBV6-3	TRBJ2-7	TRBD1	TGTGCCAGCAGCAACAGGGGCCACGAGCAGTACTTC	CASSNRGHEQYF
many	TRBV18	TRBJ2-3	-	TGTGCCAGCTCACCGTGGACTAGCACAGATACGCAGTATTTT	CASSPWTSTDTQYF
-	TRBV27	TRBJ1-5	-	TGTGCCAGCAGTTTAGGCAGCCAAGGGCCCCAGCATTTT	CASSLGSQGPQHF
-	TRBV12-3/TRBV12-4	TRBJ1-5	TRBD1	TGTGCCAGCAGTACCAGGGACAGGGATAGTCAGCCCCAGCATTTT	CASSTRDRDSQPQHF
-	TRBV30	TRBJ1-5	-	TGTGCCTGGAGTCCCGGGGCCGGGAATCAGCCCCAGCATTTT	CAWSPGAGNQPQHF
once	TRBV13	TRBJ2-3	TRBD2	TGTGCCAGCAGCTTAGTGCCCCTAGCGGGAGGGCCGTACCTCGGCACGAATACGCAGTATTTT	CASSLVPLAGGPYLGTNTQYF
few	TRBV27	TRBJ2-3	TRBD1	TGTGCCAGCAGCCCCCCCGGGACAGGGGGGTCCCGGAAGCAGTATTTT	CASSPPGTGGSRKQYF
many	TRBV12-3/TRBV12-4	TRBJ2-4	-	TGTGCCAGCAGTTATGCAGGGCCAGCCAAAAACATTCAGTACTTC	CASSYAGPAKNIQYF
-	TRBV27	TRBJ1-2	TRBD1	TGTGCCAGCAGTTTAAGGGGGCAGGGACCGTTCTATGGCTACACCTTC	CASSLRGQGPFYGYTF
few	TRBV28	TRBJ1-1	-	TGTGCCAGCAGCCCCGGGCTCTCCCCTGAAGCTTTCTTT	CASSPGLSPEAFF
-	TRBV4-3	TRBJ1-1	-	TGCGCCAGCAGAGCGGGACATCCCCGCACTGAAGCTTTCTTT	CASRAGHPRTEAFF
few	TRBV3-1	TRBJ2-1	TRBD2	TGTGCCAGCAGCCCACCAGGACTAGCGGGAGGGTTGAATGAGCAGTTCTTC	CASSPPGLAGGLNEQFF
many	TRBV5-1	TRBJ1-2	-	TGCGCCAGCAGCACCGGGACACTGAACTATGGCTACACCTTC	CASSTGTLNYGYTF
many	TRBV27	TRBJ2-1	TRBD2	TGTGCCAGCATGACTAGCGGGGTCTACAATGAGCAGTTCTTC	CASMTSGVYNEQFF
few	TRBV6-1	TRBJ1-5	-	TGTGCCAGCAGTGGACAGAGGAGCAATCAGCCCCAGCATTTT	CASSGQRSNQPQHF
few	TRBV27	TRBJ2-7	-	TGTGCCAGCAGTGGGACGCTTACCTACGAGCAGTACTTC	CASSGTLTYEQYF
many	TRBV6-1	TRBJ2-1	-	TGTGCCAGCATCGTAGGACAGAGGTACAATGAGCAGTTCTTC	CASIVGQRYNEQFF
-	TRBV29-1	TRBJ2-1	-	TGCAGCGCCGCACCCTGGGAAGACAATGAGCAGTTCTTC	CSAAPWEDNEQFF
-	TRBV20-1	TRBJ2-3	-	TGCAGTGCCGACCGGGAAAGCACAGATACGCAGTATTTT	CSADRESTDTQYF
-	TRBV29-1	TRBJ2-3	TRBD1	TGCAGCGTTGGGACAGGGGGGGATACGCAGTATTTT	CSVGTGGDTQYF
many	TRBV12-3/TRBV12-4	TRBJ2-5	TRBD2	TGTGCCAGCAGTGCAGGGACTAGCGGGAGACAAGAGACCCAGTACTTC	CASSAGTSGRQETQYF
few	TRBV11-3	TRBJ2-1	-	TGTGCCAGCAGCTTAGGGGCTAGCCCCGGGAATGAGCAGTTCTTC	CASSLGASPGNEQFF
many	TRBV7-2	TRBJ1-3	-	TGTGCCAGCAGCTTAGGGGGAGGTGGAAACACCATATATTTT	CASSLGGGGNTIYF
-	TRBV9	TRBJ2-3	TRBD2	TGTGCCAGCAGCTTTCGGACTAGCGGGAGTGGGGATACGCAGTATTTT	CASSFRTSGSGDTQYF
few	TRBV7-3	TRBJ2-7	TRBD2	TGTGCCAGCAGCTTATCAGCGGGAGATGCCTACGAGCAGTACTTC	CASSLSAGDAYEQYF
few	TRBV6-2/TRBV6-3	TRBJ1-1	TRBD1	TGTGCCAGCAGTCCGCCGACAGGGGTGAACACTGAAGCTTTCTTT	CASSPPTGVNTEAFF
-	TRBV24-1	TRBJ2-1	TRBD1	TGTGCCACCAGTGAAGAAGGACAGGCCTACAATGAGCAGTTCTTC	CATSEEGQAYNEQFF
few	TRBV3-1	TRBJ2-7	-	TGTGCCAGCAGCCAAATGCTGGCGGTTAGCTCCTACGAGCAGTACTTC	CASSQMLAVSSYEQYF
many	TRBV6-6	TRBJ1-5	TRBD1	TGTGCCAGCAGTTACCCCGGGACAGGGAATCAGCCCCAGCATTTT	CASSYPGTGNQPQHF
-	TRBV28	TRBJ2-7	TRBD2	TGTGCCAACAGTTTCCGCGGGAGCTTGGCCGAGCAGTACTTC	CANSFRGSLAEQYF
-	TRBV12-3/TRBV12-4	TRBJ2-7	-	TGTGCCTGCAGTGGATCCTACGAGCAGTACTTC	CACSGSYEQYF
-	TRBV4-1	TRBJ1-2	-	TGCGCCAGCAGCCAGTCTCTACTCACGGGGGATGGCTACACCTTC	CASSQSLLTGDGYTF
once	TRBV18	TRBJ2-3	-	TGTGCCAGCTCACTAATTAGCACAGATACGCAGTATTTT	CASSLISTDTQYF
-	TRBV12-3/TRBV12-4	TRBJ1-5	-	TGTGCCAGCAGTGTAATGGGCCGCGATCAGCCCCAGCATTTT	CASSVMGRDQPQHF
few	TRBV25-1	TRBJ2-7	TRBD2	TGTGCCAGCAGTGAAAAGGGACTAGCGGCCTTGTGGTACTTC	CASSEKGLAALWYF
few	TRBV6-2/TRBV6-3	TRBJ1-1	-	TGTGCCAGCAGGCCCCGGGCCGGGACACAGGTTGGGGAGAGAGCTTTCTTT	CASRPRAGTQVGERAFF
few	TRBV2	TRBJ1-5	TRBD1	TGTGCCAGCAGCCAGGACAGGGGATTCTATTCGCCCCAGCATTTT	CASSQDRGFYSPQHF